Following are 5 T cell receptor beta chains from one sample sequenced in a study of T cell repertoires in cytomegalovirus infection (dated by TCRdb to between 2018 and 2020). Data came from an Illumina HiSeq 1500. Through fastp at Q25 and MiXCR, TCRdb rebuilt clones from the public reads, retaining in-frame beta chains. Duplicate CDR3 protein sequences are folded into a single record with the most common DNA and genes. Within this sample are over 300,000 distinct CDR3 sequences, with 17% of them counted one time only. The ten largest clones take up around 13% of the sample. Sequencing was performed on PBMCs. These receptors were obtained from a human donor in good health (CMV status not recorded). Some clones in this sample may be carry-over from other donors' samples.

This clonotype has a count of ten or more. The genes are TRBV7-9 and TRBJ1-2; D not resolved. The CDR3 spans 12 residues. Trimming left V 4 bases short and J 12 bases short, with 15 bases between. Germline assignment: CDR1 SEHNR and CDR2 FQNEAQ (reference sequence). CDR3 loop: CASSSGRYGDTF. CDR3 coding DNA: TGTGCCAGCAGCTCCGGACGTTATGGGGACACCTTC. Complete variable domain (other parts from reference TRBV7-9 and TRBJ1-2): DTGVSQNPRHKITKRGQNVTFRCDPISEHNRLYWYRQTLGQGPEFLTYFQNEAQLEKSRLLSDRFSAERPKGSFSTLEIQRTEQGDSAMYLCASSSGRYGDTFGSGTRLTVV.

This clonotype has a handful of counts. V is TRBV18 and J is TRBJ2-7; possible D gene TRBD1, 5 bases. CDR1 is KGHSH, CDR2 LQKENI, per germline. With 2 bases removed from V and 2 bases from J, the gap between germline ends came to 16 bases. CDR3 length equals 16 residues. The CDR3 coding sequence is TGTGCCAGCTCACCAAGTTTGGCAGGGAAGACCTACGAGCAGTACTTC. Translation gives CASSPSLAGKTYEQYF.

This clonotype was detected ten times or more. The V and J genes are TRBV12-3 or TRBV12-4 and TRBJ1-1, with TRBD1 identical over 8 bases. V was clipped by 1 base and J by 3 bases; unmatched bases: 4. The CDR3 runs 15 residues. This chain's CDR3 is CASSLGGQGHTEAFF. The CDR3 bases are TGTGCCAGCAGTTTAGGCGGACAGGGCCACACTGAAGCTTTCTTT.

The gene calls are TRBV5-5 and TRBJ1-2, with TRBD1 matching 8 bases. The V and J ends lost 5 bases and 4 bases, in that order; junction bases with no gene match: 4. CDR1 is SGHKS and CDR2 is YYEKEE in the germline V gene (reference sequence). The CDR3 extends over 13 amino acids. CDR3 protein: CASSRQGTYGYTF. The CDR3 bases are TGTGCCAGCAGTCGACAGGGGACCTATGGCTACACCTTC.

This chain uses TRBV24-1 with TRBJ1-5; 7 bases map to TRBD1. Germline trimming cut 4 bases from V and 5 bases from J; bases unmatched to any gene: 4. The CDR3 loop spans 14 amino acids. CDR1 and CDR2 (germline): KGHDR, SFDVKD. CDR3 residues: CATSETGPHQPQHF. The CDR3 DNA reads as TGTGCCACCAGTGAGACAGGGCCCCATCAGCCCCAGCATTTT.